Each of the 31 T cell receptor beta chains below was sequenced from the same sample in a study of T cell repertoires in cytomegalovirus infection. TCRdb re-called the reads through MiXCR, storing one row per CDR3 protein. The table lists approximately 550,000 distinct CDR3 sequences, approximately 15% of them singletons, with roughly a quarter in the top ten. The sequencing sample was made of CD8+ T cells from PBMCs. The receptors stem from a human donor in good health (CMV status not recorded). Some clones in this sample may be carry-over from other donors' samples.

In this sample, this clonotype turned up many times. The chain links TRBV7-6 to TRBJ1-2; the D is unclear. The CDR3 consists of 14 residues. Germline CDR1 is SGHVS and CDR2 is FNYEAQ. V was trimmed by 1 base and J by 0 bases, leaving 6 bases between them. Here the CDR3 DNA reads TGTGCCAGCAGCTTAGGCAGGACTAACTATGGCTACACCTTC. Translation: CASSLGRTNYGYTF.

The J gene is TRBJ1-1, the V gene TRBV20-1; 7 nucleotides align to TRBD1. The CDR3 contains 14 residues. The junction had 6 bases not matched to a gene; V was cut back by 0 bases and J by 5 bases. The V gene's germline CDR1 is DFQATT and CDR2 SNEGSKA (reference sequence). The CDR3: CSARERDRRTEAFF. Written as DNA, the CDR3 is TGCAGTGCTAGAGAGAGGGACAGACGTACTGAAGCTTTCTTT.

In its sample, this clonotype was seen many times. V usage is TRBV2 and J usage is TRBJ2-1; TRBD2 matches at 9 bases. The CDR3 sequence is 17 residues long. From germline, CDR1 is SNHLY and CDR2 FYNNEI. V gave up 6 bases and J gave up 9 bases; unmatched junction bases: 18. The CDR3 region is CASSLPEGGGGVTEQFF. The CDR3, as DNA: TGTGCCAGCAGCTTACCGGAAGGCGGGGGGGGGGTGACTGAGCAGTTCTTC.

This clonotype was counted at least ten times. The V gene is TRBV7-6, the J gene TRBJ2-5; 11 nucleotides align to TRBD2. V gave up 3 bases and J gave up 5 bases; unmatched junction bases: 8. The CDR3 contains 16 residues. Per germline, CDR1 SGHVS and CDR2 FNYEAQ. CDR3 in amino acids: CASSFILAGGRETQYF. In DNA, the CDR3 is TGTGCCAGCAGCTTTATTCTAGCGGGGGGCCGGGAGACCCAGTACTTC.

J is TRBJ1-2 and V is TRBV5-4, with 8 bases that match TRBD1. Germline loops: CDR1 SGHNT, CDR2 YYREEE (reference sequence). Losses at the gene ends were 2 bases for V and 3 bases for J; bases not matched to a gene: 6. The CDR3 consists of 15 residues. CDR3 DNA: TGTGCCAGCAGCTTAAGTCAGGGGGCTGACTATGGCTACACCTTC. This translates into CASSLSQGADYGYTF.

This clonotype has a handful of counts. V gene TRBV10-3 combines with J gene TRBJ1-2, with D unclear. CDR1 is ENHRY, CDR2 SYGVKD, per germline. This CDR3 spans 13 amino acids. V lost 0 bases and J 4 bases, leaving 6 bases between the germline ends. CDR3 loop: CAISESESYGYTF. DNA of the CDR3: TGTGCCATCAGTGAGTCGGAATCCTATGGCTACACCTTC.

This clonotype was picked up many times. The chain carries TRBV7-3 and TRBJ2-1, with 9 nucleotides matching TRBD2. CDR1 and CDR2 (germline): SGHTA, FQGTGA. J lost 9 bases, V lost 2 bases, and 5 bases had no gene match. The length of the CDR3 is 14 residues. CDR3: CASSLAGGPTEQFF. CDR3 DNA: TGTGCCAGCAGCTTAGCGGGAGGGCCTACTGAGCAGTTCTTC.

This clonotype has ten or more counts. The chain carries TRBV27 and TRBJ1-5; no clear D gene. Trimming removed 2 bases at V and 0 bases at J, with 8 bases between. The length of the CDR3 is 15 residues. Germline assignment: CDR1 MNHEY and CDR2 SMNVEV (reference sequence). The CDR3 nucleotides read TGTGCCAGCAGTTTAACAGTAAATAGCAATCAGCCCCAGCATTTT. Translating gives CASSLTVNSNQPQHF.

The chain has TRBV2 and TRBJ2-7; D might be TRBD1 (5 bases). The CDR3 consists of 15 residues. Trimming removed 2 bases at V and 0 bases at J, with 11 bases between. Germline CDR1 reads SNHLY; CDR2 reads FYNNEI. The CDR3 DNA reads TGTGCCAGCAGTGAACCGTTCAGGGACTCCTACGAGCAGTACTTC. This sequence encodes CASSEPFRDSYEQYF.

This clonotype was counted at least ten times. The chain joins TRBV29-1 to TRBJ1-1; 9 bases are shared with TRBD1. J gave up 0 bases and V 0 bases, and 20 bases lay outside the gene matches. The germline V gene encodes CDR1 SQVTM and CDR2 ANQGSEA. The CDR3 is 21 amino acids. The CDR3 here is CSVEDWEREPGQGGLNTEAFF. As DNA, the CDR3 is TGCAGCGTTGAAGATTGGGAGCGGGAACCGGGACAGGGTGGGTTGAACACTGAAGCTTTCTTT.

Ten or more counts support this clonotype. This chain joins TRBV12-3 or TRBV12-4 and TRBJ2-3; D gene unclear. This CDR3 contains 15 residues. Trimming shortened V by 5 bases and J by 6 bases, and 18 bases separated the two germline ends. Here the CDR3 DNA reads TGTGCCAGCAGTACCAACTCAAACCCGGTGGATACGCAGTATTTT. This encodes CASSTNSNPVDTQYF.

This clonotype was counted only a few times. The chain combines TRBV19 with TRBJ1-1; D not certain. Trimming took off 7 bases at V and 2 bases at J, with 8 bases between the two ends. The CDR3 has 12 residues. Germline CDR1 and CDR2: LNHDA and SQIVND (reference sequence). The CDR3: CASTMRNTEAFF. DNA for the CDR3: TGTGCCAGTACGATGCGTAACACTGAAGCTTTCTTT. The whole variable domain, remainder taken from reference TRBV19 and TRBJ1-1, is DGGITQSPKYLFRKEGQNVTLSCEQNLNHDAMYWYRQDPGQGLRLIYYSQIVNDFQKGDIAEGYSVSREKKESFPLTVTSAQKNPTAFYLCASTMRNTEAFFGQGTRLTVV.

This chain links TRBV12-3 or TRBV12-4 with TRBJ1-1; D call uncertain. V was pared by 1 base and J by 4 bases, with 10 bases between. This CDR3 spans 14 amino acids. CDR3 nucleotide sequence: TGTGCCAGCAGTTTAGGCATCTGGGGCACTGAAGCTTTCTTT. Translation gives CASSLGIWGTEAFF.

This clonotype showed up just a few times. The genes are TRBV7-9 and TRBJ1-1; unclear D gene. CDR1 SEHNR and CDR2 FQNEAQ come from the germline V gene (reference sequence). The CDR3 length is 15 residues. Between the trimmed V and J ends, which lost 5 bases and 2 bases, there was a span of 15 bases. CDR3 DNA sequence: TGTGCCAGCAGCCTCGGGGTAGGGTTTAACACTGAAGCTTTCTTT. This translates into CASSLGVGFNTEAFF. The variable domain in full, with the rest retrieved from reference TRBV7-9 and TRBJ1-1, is DTGVSQNPRHKITKRGQNVTFRCDPISEHNRLYWYRQTLGQGPEFLTYFQNEAQLEKSRLLSDRFSAERPKGSFSTLEIQRTEQGDSAMYLCASSLGVGFNTEAFFGQGTRLTVV.

This clonotype appeared many times. The chain has TRBV28 and TRBJ2-5; tentative D call: TRBD2 (6 bases). In germline, CDR1 is MDHEN, CDR2 SYDVKM. The CDR3 totals 19 residues. V was pared by 2 bases and J by 0 bases, with 22 bases between. The CDR3 loop reads CASSLGPGLETIDQETQYF. CDR3 bases: TGTGCCAGCAGTTTAGGGCCGGGACTCGAAACTATAGACCAAGAGACCCAGTACTTC.

The chain has TRBV5-1 and TRBJ1-2; D call uncertain. This CDR3 is built from 15 residues. Trimming shortened V by 1 base and J by 6 bases, and 16 bases separated the two germline ends. Germline lookup yields CDR1 SGHRS and CDR2 YFSETQ. The CDR3 nucleotides read TGCGCCAGCAGCTTGTATCCGGAAAGTAGGAATGGCTACACCTTC. Its protein is CASSLYPESRNGYTF.

The chain employs TRBV7-6 and TRBJ1-1; D remains unclear. The CDR3 has 14 amino acids. Trimming took off 5 bases at V and 5 bases at J, with 15 bases between the two ends. CDR1 SGHVS and CDR2 FNYEAQ come from the germline V gene. The CDR3 reads CASSPSWFATEAFF. The CDR3 region has the DNA TGTGCCAGCAGCCCATCGTGGTTCGCGACTGAAGCTTTCTTT.

This chain links TRBV29-1 with TRBJ1-2; D not resolved. Germline assignment: CDR1 SQVTM and CDR2 ANQGSEA. This CDR3 spans 15 amino acids. Trimming cost V 4 bases and J 3 bases, with 18 bases left between them. As DNA, the CDR3 is TGCAGCGTTGCACATGCGCGAGAGATTGACTATGGCTACACCTTC. Its translation: CSVAHAREIDYGYTF.

V usage is TRBV2 and J usage is TRBJ1-2; perhaps TRBD1 as D (6 bases). The ends were cut back, 6 bases at V and 4 bases at J, with 18 bases in the middle. Germline V gene data show CDR1 as SNHLY and CDR2 as FYNNEI. There are 15 residues in the CDR3. CDR3 protein: CASSDGQPEGYGYTF. The CDR3, as DNA: TGTGCCAGCAGCGATGGACAGCCAGAGGGCTATGGCTACACCTTC.

This clonotype was observed at least ten times. The chain has TRBV7-3 and TRBJ2-5; weak D call: TRBD1 (5 bases). The ends were cut back, 5 bases at V and 1 base at J, with 11 bases in the middle. The CDR3 spans 14 residues. Germline loops: CDR1 SGHTA, CDR2 FQGTGA. CDR3 DNA: TGTGCCAGCAGCACCACAGGTGGCCAAGAGACCCAGTACTTC. Translated: CASSTTGGQETQYF. The full variable domain, rest sourced from reference TRBV7-3 and TRBJ2-5, is GAGVSQTPSNKVTEKGKYVELRCDPISGHTALYWYRQSLGQGPEFLIYFQGTGAADDSGLPNDRFFAVRPEGSVSTLKIQRTERGDSAVYLCASSTTGGQETQYFGPGTRLLVL.

As concerns this clonotype: One base away lies a much larger clone, so this may be a sequencing read error. The chain uses TRBV5-6 and TRBJ2-1; D call uncertain. Trimming took 3 bases from V and 9 from J, leaving 13 bases between them. Germline-derived CDR1 and CDR2 are SGHDT and YYEEEE. The length of the CDR3 is 13 residues. The CDR3 spells CASSSEPLGEQFF. In nucleotides, the CDR3 is TGTGCCAGCAGCTCGGAACCTCTGGGTGAGCAGTTCTTC. The complete variable domain, with remaining parts taken from reference TRBV5-6 and TRBJ2-1, reads DAGVTQSPTHLIKTRGQQVTLRCSPKSGHDTVSWYQQALGQGPQFIFQYYEEEERQRGNFPDRFSGHQFPNYSSELNVNALLLGDSALYLCASSSEPLGEQFFGPGTRLTVL.

This clonotype has ten or more counts. V gene TRBV4-1 combines with J gene TRBJ2-3, with TRBD2 identical over 9 bases. The J segment lost 2 bases and the V segment lost 2 bases, leaving 8 bases of the junction unmatched. CDR3 size: 17 residues. Germline values: CDR1 MGHRA, CDR2 YSYEKL. The CDR3, as DNA: TGCGCCAGCAGCCAACGGGCTAGCGGGGTATCCACAGATACGCAGTATTTT. It yields the protein CASSQRASGVSTDTQYF.

The J gene is TRBJ2-3, the V gene TRBV6-8; D might be TRBD1 (6 bases). Trimming took 5 bases from V and 1 from J, leaving 19 bases between them. The CDR3 totals 17 residues. Germline CDR1 reads MNHGY; CDR2 reads SAAAGT. The CDR3 loop reads CASSQRTASFGTDTQYF. Here the CDR3 DNA reads TGTGCCAGCAGTCAAAGGACAGCTTCTTTTGGCACAGATACGCAGTATTTT.

This chain connects TRBV11-3 to TRBJ2-2, with D unresolved. The CDR3 sequence is 14 residues long. Trimming removed 5 bases from V and 6 bases from J, with 13 bases in between. The germline CDR1 and CDR2 sequences are SGHNT and YENEEA. The CDR3: CASSQGTVSGELFF. As DNA, the CDR3 is TGTGCCAGCAGCCAAGGCACAGTCTCCGGGGAGCTGTTTTTT.

This clonotype was seen a handful of times. For the CDR3, the DNA is TGTGCCAGCAGCCAATCATGGACAGGAGACACTGAAGCTTTCTTT. Translation: CASSQSWTGDTEAFF. J is TRBJ1-1 and V is TRBV3-1, with 7 bases identical to TRBD1. The CDR3 runs to 15 residues. Per germline, CDR1 LGHDT and CDR2 YNNKEL (reference sequence). V lost 2 bases and J lost 3; bases outside the gene matches: 6.

This clonotype has just a few counts. The genes are TRBV29-1 and TRBJ1-2; D ambiguous. The CDR3 has 11 residues. CDR1 and CDR2 (germline): SQVTM, ANQGSEA. The V gene lost 5 bases and the J gene lost 6 bases, with 10 bases spanning the gap. CDR3 residues: CSVIIRDGYTF. The CDR3 DNA follows: TGCAGCGTTATCATTCGGGATGGCTACACCTTC.

This clonotype was counted between two and nine times. The chain recombines TRBV27 with TRBJ2-2, with 7 bases aligning to TRBD1. V gave up 11 bases and J gave up 1 base; unmatched junction bases: 4. There are 13 residues in the CDR3. Looked up from germline, CDR1 is MNHEY and CDR2 is SMNVEV (reference sequence). In nucleotides, the CDR3 is TGTGCCGGACAGGACATGAACACCGGGGAGCTGTTTTTT. As protein: CAGQDMNTGELFF.

Of note for this clonotype: It is likely a read error, because the conserved phenylalanine at the end of the CDR3 is missing. The chain combines TRBV20-1 with TRBJ2-7; D tentatively reads TRBD1 or TRBD2 (5 bases each). V lost 6 bases and J lost 0, with 21 bases in between. CDR1 DFQATT and CDR2 SNEGSKA come from the germline V gene (reference sequence). The CDR3 extends over 16 amino acids. Here the CDR3 DNA reads TGCAGTGCCGAACCCTTTACCTCCGGGACCTCCTACGAGCAGTACTTA. This encodes CSAEPFTSGTSYEQYL.

This clonotype came up many times. V usage is TRBV2 and J usage is TRBJ2-2; possibly TRBD1 or TRBD2 for D (5 bases each). The V end was cut by 6 bases, the J end by 13 bases, with 21 bases between. Germline CDR1 is SNHLY and CDR2 is FYNNEI. The CDR3 length is 14 residues. The CDR3 spells CASSDGTPHRRLFF. Here the CDR3 DNA reads TGTGCCAGCAGCGACGGGACCCCTCACCGCCGGCTGTTTTTT. Supplemented by reference TRBV2 and TRBJ2-2, the full variable domain reads EPEVTQTPSHQVTQMGQEVILRCVPISNHLYFYWYRQILGQKVEFLVSFYNNEISEKSEIFDDQFSVERPDGSNFTLKIRSTKLEDSAMYFCASSDGTPHRRLFFGEGSRLTVL.

This clonotype was counted only a few times. V usage is TRBV24-1 and J usage is TRBJ1-5; D possibly corresponds to TRBD1 (6 bases). The CDR3 runs 14 residues. Trimming stripped 0 bases from V and 5 bases from J, with 7 bases between. The germline gives CDR1 KGHDR, CDR2 SFDVKD. CDR3 sequence: CATSDLEGDQPQHF. The CDR3 DNA reads TGTGCCACCAGTGATTTGGAGGGGGATCAGCCCCAGCATTTT.

The sample holds a few counts of this clonotype. CDR3 nucleotides: TGTGCCAGCAGCTTGGGAGTGACCGAGCAGTACTTC. This gives the protein CASSLGVTEQYF. This chain joins TRBV5-5 and TRBJ2-7; D gene unclear. Trimming cost V 0 bases and J 6 bases, with 7 bases left between them. This CDR3 is built from 12 residues. From germline, CDR1 is SGHKS and CDR2 YYEKEE (reference sequence).